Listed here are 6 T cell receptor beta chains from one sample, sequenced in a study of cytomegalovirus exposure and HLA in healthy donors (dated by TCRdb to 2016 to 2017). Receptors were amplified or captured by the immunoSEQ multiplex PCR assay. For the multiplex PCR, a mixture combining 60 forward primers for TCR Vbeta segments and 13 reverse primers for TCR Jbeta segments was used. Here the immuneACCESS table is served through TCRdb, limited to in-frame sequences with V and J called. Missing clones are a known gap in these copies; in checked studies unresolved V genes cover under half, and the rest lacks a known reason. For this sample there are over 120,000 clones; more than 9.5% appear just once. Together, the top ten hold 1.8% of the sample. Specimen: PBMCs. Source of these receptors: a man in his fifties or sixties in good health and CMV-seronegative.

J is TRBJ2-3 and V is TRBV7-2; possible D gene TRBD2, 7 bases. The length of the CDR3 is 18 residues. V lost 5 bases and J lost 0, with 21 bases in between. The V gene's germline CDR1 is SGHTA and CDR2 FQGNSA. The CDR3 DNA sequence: TGTGCCAGCAGCCGCCGGGGGCGGGGGTTTACTAGCACAGATACGCAGTATTTT. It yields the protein CASSRRGRGFTSTDTQYF.

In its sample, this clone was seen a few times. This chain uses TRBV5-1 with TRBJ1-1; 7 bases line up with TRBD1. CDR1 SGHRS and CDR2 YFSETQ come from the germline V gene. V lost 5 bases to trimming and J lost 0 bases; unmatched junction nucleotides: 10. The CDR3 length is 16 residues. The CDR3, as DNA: TGCGCCAGCAGTGCAGCCGCGGGACAGCTGAACACTGAAGCTTTCTTT. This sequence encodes CASSAAAGQLNTEAFF.

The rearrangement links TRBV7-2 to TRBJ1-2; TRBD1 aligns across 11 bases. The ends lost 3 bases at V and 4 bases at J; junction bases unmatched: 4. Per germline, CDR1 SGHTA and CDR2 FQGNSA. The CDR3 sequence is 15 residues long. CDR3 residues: CASSFKGTGGYGYTF. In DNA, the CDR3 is TGTGCCAGCAGCTTTAAGGGGACAGGGGGCTATGGCTACACCTTC.

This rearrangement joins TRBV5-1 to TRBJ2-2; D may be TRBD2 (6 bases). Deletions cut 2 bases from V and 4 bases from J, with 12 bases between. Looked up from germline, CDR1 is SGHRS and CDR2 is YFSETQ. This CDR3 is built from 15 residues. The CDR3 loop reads CASSFPGAGTGELFF. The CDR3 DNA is TGCGCCAGCAGCTTTCCGGGAGCGGGCACCGGGGAGCTGTTTTTT.

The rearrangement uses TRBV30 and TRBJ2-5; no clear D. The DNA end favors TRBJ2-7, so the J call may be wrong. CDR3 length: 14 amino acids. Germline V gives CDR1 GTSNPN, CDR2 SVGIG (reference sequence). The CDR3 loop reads CAWSTETLPYEQYF. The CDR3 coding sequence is TGTGCCTGGAGTACAGAAACCCTCCCCTACGAGCAGTACTTC.

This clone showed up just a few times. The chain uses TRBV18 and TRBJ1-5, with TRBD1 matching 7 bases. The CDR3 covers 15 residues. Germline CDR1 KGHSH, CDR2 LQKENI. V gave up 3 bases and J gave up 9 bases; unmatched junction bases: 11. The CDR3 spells CASSPDTGAVWPQHF. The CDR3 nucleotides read TGTGCCAGCTCACCGGATACAGGGGCCGTTTGGCCCCAGCATTTT. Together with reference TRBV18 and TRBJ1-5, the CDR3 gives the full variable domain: NAGVMQNPRHLVRRRGQEARLRCSPMKGHSHVYWYRQLPEEGLKFMVYLQKENIIDESGMPKERFSAEFPKEGPSILRIQQVVRGDSAAYFCASSPDTGAVWPQHFGDGTRLSIL.